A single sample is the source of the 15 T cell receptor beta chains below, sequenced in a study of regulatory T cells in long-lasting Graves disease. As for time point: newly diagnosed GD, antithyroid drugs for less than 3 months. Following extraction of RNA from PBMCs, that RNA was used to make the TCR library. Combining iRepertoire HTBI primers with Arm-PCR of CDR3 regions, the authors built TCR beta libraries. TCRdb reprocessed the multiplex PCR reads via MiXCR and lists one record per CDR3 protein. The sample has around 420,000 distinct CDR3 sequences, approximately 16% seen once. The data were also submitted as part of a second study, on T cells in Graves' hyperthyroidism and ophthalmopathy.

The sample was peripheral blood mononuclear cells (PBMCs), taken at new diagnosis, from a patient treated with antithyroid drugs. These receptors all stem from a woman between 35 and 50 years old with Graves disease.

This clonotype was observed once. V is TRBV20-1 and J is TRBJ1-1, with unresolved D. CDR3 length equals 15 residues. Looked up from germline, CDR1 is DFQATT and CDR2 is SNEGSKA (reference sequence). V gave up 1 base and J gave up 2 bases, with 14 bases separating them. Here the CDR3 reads CSARVSIGANTEAFF. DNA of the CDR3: TGCAGTGCTAGAGTTTCAATAGGAGCCAACACTGAAGCTTTCTTT.

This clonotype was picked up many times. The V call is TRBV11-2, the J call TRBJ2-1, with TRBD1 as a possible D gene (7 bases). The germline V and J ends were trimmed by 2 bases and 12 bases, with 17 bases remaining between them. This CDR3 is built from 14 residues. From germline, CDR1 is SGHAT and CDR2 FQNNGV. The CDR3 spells CASSLWPDRRGQFF. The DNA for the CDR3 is TGTGCCAGCAGCTTATGGCCGGACAGGCGGGGGCAGTTCTTC. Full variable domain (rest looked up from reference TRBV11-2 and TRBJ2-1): EAGVAQSPRYKIIEKRQSVAFWCNPISGHATLYWYQQILGQGPKLLIQFQNNGVVDDSQLPKDRFSAERLKGVDSTLKIQPAKLEDSAVYLCASSLWPDRRGQFFGPGTRLTVL.

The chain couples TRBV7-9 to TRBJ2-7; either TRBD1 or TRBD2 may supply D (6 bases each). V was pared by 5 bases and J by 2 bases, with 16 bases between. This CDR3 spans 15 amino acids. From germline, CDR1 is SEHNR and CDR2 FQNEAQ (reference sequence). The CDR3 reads CASSPGGQRAYEQYF. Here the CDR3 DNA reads TGTGCCAGCAGCCCCGGGGGACAAAGGGCCTACGAGCAGTACTTC. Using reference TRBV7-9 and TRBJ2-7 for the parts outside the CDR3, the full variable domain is DTGVSQNPRHKITKRGQNVTFRCDPISEHNRLYWYRQTLGQGPEFLTYFQNEAQLEKSRLLSDRFSAERPKGSFSTLEIQRTEQGDSAMYLCASSPGGQRAYEQYFGPGTRLTVT.

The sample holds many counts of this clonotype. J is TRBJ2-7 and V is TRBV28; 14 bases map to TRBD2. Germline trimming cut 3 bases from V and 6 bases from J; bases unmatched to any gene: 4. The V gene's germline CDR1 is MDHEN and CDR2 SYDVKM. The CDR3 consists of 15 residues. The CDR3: CASSLGTSGRIEQYF. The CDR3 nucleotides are TGTGCCAGCAGTTTGGGGACTAGCGGGAGAATCGAGCAGTACTTC.

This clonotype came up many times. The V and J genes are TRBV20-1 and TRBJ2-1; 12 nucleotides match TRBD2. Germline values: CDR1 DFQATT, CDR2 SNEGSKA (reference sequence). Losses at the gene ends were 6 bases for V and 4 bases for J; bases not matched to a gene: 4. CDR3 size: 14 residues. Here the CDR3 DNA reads TGCAGTGCCCGACTAGCGGGAGATTACAATGAGCAGTTCTTC. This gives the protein CSARLAGDYNEQFF.

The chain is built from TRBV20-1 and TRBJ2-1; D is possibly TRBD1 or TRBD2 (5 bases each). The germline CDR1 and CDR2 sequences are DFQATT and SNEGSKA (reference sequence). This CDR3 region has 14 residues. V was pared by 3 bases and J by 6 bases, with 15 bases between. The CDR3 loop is CSASLAGDLNEQFF. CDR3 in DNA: TGCAGTGCTAGCCTAGCTGGGGACCTCAATGAGCAGTTCTTC.

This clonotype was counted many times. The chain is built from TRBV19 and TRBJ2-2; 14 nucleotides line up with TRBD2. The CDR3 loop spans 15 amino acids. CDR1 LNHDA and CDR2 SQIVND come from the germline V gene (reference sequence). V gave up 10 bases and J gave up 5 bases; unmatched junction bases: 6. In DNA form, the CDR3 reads TGTGCCACTAGAGGGACTAGCGGGAGAACCGGGGAGCTGTTTTTT. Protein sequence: CATRGTSGRTGELFF.

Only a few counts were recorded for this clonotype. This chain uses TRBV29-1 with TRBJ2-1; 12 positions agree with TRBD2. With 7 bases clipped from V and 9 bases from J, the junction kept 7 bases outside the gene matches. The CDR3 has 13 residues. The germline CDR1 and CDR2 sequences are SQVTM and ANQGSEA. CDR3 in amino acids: CSARTSGAVEQFF. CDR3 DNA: TGCAGCGCCAGGACTAGCGGGGCGGTTGAGCAGTTCTTC.

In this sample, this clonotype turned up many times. The CDR3 reads CASSVEDRVGLGYTF. CDR3 coding DNA: TGTGCCAGCAGCGTAGAAGACAGGGTGGGTCTTGGCTACACCTTC. This chain connects TRBV9 to TRBJ1-2; 7 positions agree with TRBD1. Germline CDR1 and CDR2: SGDLS and YYNGEE. The CDR3 consists of 15 residues. V lost 0 bases and J lost 7; bases outside the gene matches: 9.

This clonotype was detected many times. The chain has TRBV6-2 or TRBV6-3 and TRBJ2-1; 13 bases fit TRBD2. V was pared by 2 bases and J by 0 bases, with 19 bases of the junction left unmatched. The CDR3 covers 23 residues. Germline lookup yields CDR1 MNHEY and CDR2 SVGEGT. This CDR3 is CASSYDPDSGTSGTISSYNEQFF. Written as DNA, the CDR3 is TGTGCCAGCAGTTACGATCCAGATAGCGGGACTAGCGGGACCATTAGCTCCTACAATGAGCAGTTCTTC.

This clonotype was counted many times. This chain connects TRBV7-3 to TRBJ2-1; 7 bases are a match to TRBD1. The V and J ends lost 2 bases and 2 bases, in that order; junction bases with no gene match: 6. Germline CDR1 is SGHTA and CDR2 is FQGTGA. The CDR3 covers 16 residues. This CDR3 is CASSLQPGTAYNEQFF. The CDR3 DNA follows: TGTGCCAGCAGCTTACAGCCCGGGACAGCCTACAATGAGCAGTTCTTC. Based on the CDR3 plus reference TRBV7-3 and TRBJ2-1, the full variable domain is GAGVSQTPSNKVTEKGKYVELRCDPISGHTALYWYRQSLGQGPEFLIYFQGTGAADDSGLPNDRFFAVRPEGSVSTLKIQRTERGDSAVYLCASSLQPGTAYNEQFFGPGTRLTVL.

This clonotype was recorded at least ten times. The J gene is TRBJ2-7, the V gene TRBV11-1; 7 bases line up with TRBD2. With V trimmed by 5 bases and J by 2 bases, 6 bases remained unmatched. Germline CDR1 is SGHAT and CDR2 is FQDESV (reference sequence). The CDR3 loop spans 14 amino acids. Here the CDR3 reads CASSLPGRPYEQYF. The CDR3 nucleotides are TGTGCCAGCAGCCTCCCCGGGAGGCCCTACGAGCAGTACTTC.

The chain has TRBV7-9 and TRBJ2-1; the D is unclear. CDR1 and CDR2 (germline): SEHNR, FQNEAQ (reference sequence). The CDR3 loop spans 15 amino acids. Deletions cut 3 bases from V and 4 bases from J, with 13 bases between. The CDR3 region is CASSFVSVTYNEQFF. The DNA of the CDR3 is TGTGCCAGCAGCTTCGTGAGCGTCACGTACAATGAGCAGTTCTTC.

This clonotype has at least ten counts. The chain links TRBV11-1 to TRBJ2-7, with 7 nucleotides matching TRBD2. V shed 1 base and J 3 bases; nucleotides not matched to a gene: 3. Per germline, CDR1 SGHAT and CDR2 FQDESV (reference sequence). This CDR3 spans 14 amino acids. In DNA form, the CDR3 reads TGTGCCAGCAGCTTAGACTTAGCGGGCTACGAGCAGTACTTC. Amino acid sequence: CASSLDLAGYEQYF.

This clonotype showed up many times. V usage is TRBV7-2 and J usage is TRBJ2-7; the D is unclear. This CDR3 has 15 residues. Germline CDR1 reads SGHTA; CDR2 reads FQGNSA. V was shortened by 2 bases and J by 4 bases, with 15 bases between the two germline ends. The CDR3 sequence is CASSLSFGPNYEQYF. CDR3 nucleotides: TGTGCCAGCAGCTTATCTTTCGGACCCAATTACGAGCAGTACTTC. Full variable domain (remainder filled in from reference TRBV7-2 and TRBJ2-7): GAGVSQSPSNKVTEKGKDVELRCDPISGHTALYWYRQSLGQGLEFLIYFQGNSAPDKSGLPSDRFSAERTGGSVSTLTIQRTQQEDSAVYLCASSLSFGPNYEQYFGPGTRLTVT.